These T cell receptor beta chains were read from a single sample in a study of identical twins. TCRdb fed the 5' RACE reads into MiXCR, producing one record per CDR3 protein. This repertoire shows about 490,000 distinct CDR3 sequences, about 16% found once; its top ten account for roughly 0.42%. These same data were also listed under a study on yellow fever vaccine responses in identical twins.

Sequencing was performed on CD4+ T cells sorted from blood. The receptor source for this set is a woman aged 18-30 years in good health. Each CDR3 is given without its conserved first and last residue. A D gene is named only where the DNA matches it firmly. Some rows have no size entry. The others give once, few or many, or a class for an expanded clone.

v_call,clone_size,d_call,j_call,cdr3_aa
TRBV20-1,NA,TRBD2,TRBJ2-1,SAGGGFANEQF
TRBV12-3/TRBV12-4,few,TRBD1,TRBJ2-4,ASSTGQGGSKNIQY
TRBV28,few,NA,TRBJ2-1,ASSGRGKRGTYNEQF
TRBV19,NA,NA,TRBJ2-5,ASSRMKGMETQY
TRBV11-2,NA,TRBD2,TRBJ2-1,ASSTSTSGGGFVQF
TRBV7-2,NA,NA,TRBJ2-1,ASSLMESSYNEQF
TRBV20-1,NA,NA,TRBJ2-7,SGTTPTPPYEQY
TRBV7-9,few,TRBD1,TRBJ2-1,ASSEGTGTLVNEQF
TRBV12-3/TRBV12-4,NA,NA,TRBJ2-1,ASSARASSYNEQF
TRBV12-3/TRBV12-4,few,NA,TRBJ2-7,ASLDTGGSYEQY
TRBV12-3/TRBV12-4,few,NA,TRBJ1-6,ASSFGQGRRSPLH
TRBV7-9,NA,NA,TRBJ2-7,ASSPPNRGLVYEQY
TRBV5-1,NA,NA,TRBJ2-2,ASSLPGTGNTGELF
TRBV19,NA,TRBD1,TRBJ2-1,ASKRTGVNEQF
TRBV9,few,NA,TRBJ1-2,ASSVNYNYGYT
TRBV20-1,few,NA,TRBJ2-2,SARAALGGLLGNTGELF
TRBV20-1,NA,NA,TRBJ2-3,SARDRVGADTQY
TRBV5-1,NA,TRBD1,TRBJ2-3,ASGIGQVSDTQY
TRBV3-1,few,NA,TRBJ2-2,ASSHGRLEAGELF
TRBV6-1,NA,TRBD1,TRBJ2-6,ASKTTGAGANVLT
TRBV27,NA,NA,TRBJ1-1,ASSFGRGNTEAF
TRBV24-1,few,TRBD1,TRBJ2-1,ATSPGQGTYNEQF
TRBV28,NA,NA,TRBJ2-1,ASSAYGSPAWNEQF
TRBV29-1,few,NA,TRBJ1-2,SVADPQGGVGYGYT
TRBV4-1,few,TRBD1,TRBJ1-1,ASRDHRGREDTEAF
TRBV7-9,NA,NA,TRBJ2-3,ASSSGAGQGTDTQY
TRBV7-9,few,TRBD2,TRBJ2-1,ASSLGAGVSYNEQF
TRBV7-9,NA,TRBD2,TRBJ2-3,ASSHGTSSSTDTQY
TRBV25-1,NA,NA,TRBJ2-1,ASSEGGSGYNEQF
TRBV6-5,once,NA,TRBJ2-5,ASSYGGGLGETQY
TRBV19,few,NA,TRBJ2-5,ASSVRGQKETQY
TRBV10-1,many,NA,TRBJ1-6,ASSEAGQIYNSPLH
TRBV18,NA,NA,TRBJ1-1,ASSPLRENTEAF
TRBV12-3/TRBV12-4,few,NA,TRBJ2-1,ASRMSKGGHNEQF
TRBV13,few,NA,TRBJ2-7,ASSFIRETPYEQY
TRBV3-1,few,NA,TRBJ2-3,ASSQEGALTRDTQY
TRBV24-1,few,NA,TRBJ2-3,ATSDSGIDTQY
TRBV10-3,NA,TRBD2,TRBJ2-3,AISPREGDTQY
TRBV6-1,NA,TRBD1,TRBJ2-2,ASRRGTGGYTGELF
TRBV20-1,NA,TRBD2,TRBJ2-2,SARLAGPGAGELF
TRBV12-3/TRBV12-4,many,TRBD2,TRBJ2-1,ASSLVGLAGHNEQF
TRBV5-6,few,NA,TRBJ1-2,ASSANPGGYT
TRBV11-2,few,NA,TRBJ2-1,ASSLMGNHNEQF
TRBV10-3,few,NA,TRBJ1-1,AISVTGNTEAF
TRBV7-2,NA,NA,TRBJ2-6,ASSVWKGAGANVLT
TRBV12-3/TRBV12-4,NA,TRBD2,TRBJ2-5,ASSLMGGGRETQY
TRBV28,many,TRBD1,TRBJ1-1,ASFLTGAGTEAF
TRBV20-1,many,NA,TRBJ2-5,STETQETQY
TRBV7-9,few,NA,TRBJ1-4,ASSLGQGTPTNEKLF
TRBV7-9,many,NA,TRBJ1-1,ASSLALRGVEAF
TRBV3-1,NA,NA,TRBJ1-2,ASSQGDGLYGYT
TRBV14,NA,TRBD2,TRBJ2-3,ASSRSSGLAGYTDTQY
TRBV29-1,NA,NA,TRBJ1-1,SVERMVGMNTEAF
TRBV29-1,few,TRBD2,TRBJ2-1,SVEDRGGRGALVEQF
TRBV20-1,few,TRBD2,TRBJ2-1,SARDSTGTSGRADEQF
TRBV5-1,few,TRBD2,TRBJ2-5,ASSTSGSQETQY
TRBV27,few,NA,TRBJ2-7,ASSLSWRGLGGRQY